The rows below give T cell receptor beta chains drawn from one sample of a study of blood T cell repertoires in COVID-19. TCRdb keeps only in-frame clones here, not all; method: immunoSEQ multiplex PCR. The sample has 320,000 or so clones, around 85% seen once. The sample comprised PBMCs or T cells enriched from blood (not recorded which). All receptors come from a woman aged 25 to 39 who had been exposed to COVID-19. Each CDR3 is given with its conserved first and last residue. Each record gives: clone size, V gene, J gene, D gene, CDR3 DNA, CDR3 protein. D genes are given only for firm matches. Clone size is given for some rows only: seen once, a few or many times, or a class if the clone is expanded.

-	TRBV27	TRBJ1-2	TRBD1	TGTGCCAGCAGTATCATCGGGACAGGCTATGGCTACACCTTC	CASSIIGTGYGYTF
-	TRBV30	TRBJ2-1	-	TGTGCCTGGAAACCCGGGGATGGCGGCTCCTACAATGAGCAGTTCTTC	CAWKPGDGGSYNEQFF
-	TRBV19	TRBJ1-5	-	TGTGCCAGTAGTGCCTCGAGGAGCAATCAGCCCCAGCATTTT	CASSASRSNQPQHF
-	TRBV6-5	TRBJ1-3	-	TGTGCCACCCCCTCCCGCGCCTACTCTGGAAACACCATATATTTT	CATPSRAYSGNTIYF
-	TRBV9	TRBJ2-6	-	TGTGCCAGCAGCGTAGGGGCCATCGGGGCCAACGTCCTGACTTTC	CASSVGAIGANVLTF
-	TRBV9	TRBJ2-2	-	TGTGCCAGCAGCGACAGCACCGGGGAGCTGTTTTTT	CASSDSTGELFF
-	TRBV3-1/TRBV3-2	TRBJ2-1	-	TGTGCCAGCAGCCAAGACACAGCGGGCTACAATGAGCAGTTCTTC	CASSQDTAGYNEQFF
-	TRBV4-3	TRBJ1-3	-	TGCGCCAGCAGCCAAGATCCCTTCGAGGGGGTGGGAGGAAACACCATATATTTT	CASSQDPFEGVGGNTIYF
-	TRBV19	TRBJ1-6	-	TGTGCCAGTAGTATAAACGGGAAGAATTCACCCCTCCACTTT	CASSINGKNSPLHF
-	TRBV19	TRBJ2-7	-	TGTGCCAGTAGGGCAGGACTACGAGTTGGAGAGCAGTACTTC	CASRAGLRVGEQYF
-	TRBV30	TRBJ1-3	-	TGTGCCTGGAGTGTACCGGGACAATACTCTGGAAACACCATATATTTT	CAWSVPGQYSGNTIYF
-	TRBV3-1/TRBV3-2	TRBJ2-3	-	TGTGCCAGCAGCGGGCTCAGGGGCGATACGCAGTATTTT	CASSGLRGDTQYF
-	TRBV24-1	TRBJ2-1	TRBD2	TGTGCCACCAGTGTCCTCAGCGGGGGGGTGGTTGAGCAGTTCTTC	CATSVLSGGVVEQFF
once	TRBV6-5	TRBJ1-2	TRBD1	TGTGCCAGCAGAATGGACAGGGGTGACTATGGCTACACCTTC	CASRMDRGDYGYTF
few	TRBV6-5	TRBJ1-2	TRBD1	TGTGCCACCAAATTGACAGGGGGCAAGGGCTACACCTTC	CATKLTGGKGYTF
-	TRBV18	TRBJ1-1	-	TGTGCCAGCTCAGCCGACACATACGGAGCTTTCTTT	CASSADTYGAFF
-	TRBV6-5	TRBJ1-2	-	TGTGCCAGCAGTTTGACCGGTAGCCAGGGGATTAGGGGCTACACCTTC	CASSLTGSQGIRGYTF
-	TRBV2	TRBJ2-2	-	TGTGCCATTATAAAGACAGGGGAGGGCACCGGGGAGCTGTTTTTT	CAIIKTGEGTGELFF